This entry concerns a single T cell receptor (beta chain). This clonotype was recorded once. The clone's antigen remains unknown. The sample holds no much larger clone one base away, and base qualities are not on file. Only healthy Caucasian donors were included. Three pairs of female monozygotic twins, all aged 18 to 29 years, were included in the twin cohort. Positive isolation kits from Invitrogen were used to isolate CD4+ and CD8+ T cell populations. The source of the sample is a study of identical twins (dated by TCRdb to between 2015 and 2016). Background on the whole study: To test whether fetal clonotypes persist, this study deep-sequenced TCR alpha and beta repertoires from monozygotic twins, from unrelated adults of various ages, and from cord blood. To rule out contamination, the twin experiments were replicated at different times with different library preparation protocols. General findings and caveats noted by the study authors: Compared with coincidental sharing between unrelated individuals, an excess of low generation-probability sequences was observed among out-of-frame TCR alpha sequences shared between twins. In monozygotic twins, recombination models systematically underestimated out-of-frame TCR alpha sharing, but the models matched the sharing seen between unrelated individuals. Zero-insertion analyses could be partly confounded by invariant T cells such as MAIT and iNKT, though diverse VJ usage argued against such confounding for most clonotypes. Conclusions relied on cross-sectional statistical analysis, since the same donors could not be followed over many years. A weaker excess of twin sharing was found in beta out-of-frame sequences because the signal-to-noise ratio was lowered by fewer shared sequences. Fewer insertions were carried by abundant cord blood beta clonotypes; a weaker similar trend was observed in young adult naive repertoires, while no such trend was observed in memory repertoires.

As encoded in the germline V gene, CDR1 is ENHRY while CDR2 is SYGVKD. The CDR3 goes from the cysteine to the phenylalanine over 13 residues. The retained sequence is limited to the CDR3, 39 bases, with the frame set at the first base. V and J are truncated by 4 bases and 5 bases respectively, leaving an intervening sequence of 11 bases. Library preparation employed 5' RACE. TCRdb shows the sequencer as Illumina HiSeq 2000. A universal primer binding site was added through template switching, and the final cDNA carried a unique molecular identifier so that TCR cDNA molecules could be counted accurately. Specific primers in the conserved constant-segment region were used to synthesize first-strand cDNA for TCR alpha and beta chains. To control for contamination, every cDNA library was double barcoded, receiving both a SMART-Mk sample barcode and Illumina barcodes. TruSeq adapter sequences along with Illumina sample barcodes were introduced in two successive PCR steps. The Illumina HiSeq platform was used with custom primers to sequence TCR alpha and beta cDNA libraries. In the paper's pipeline: Unique molecular identifiers were extracted from raw reads with MiGEC, and CDR3 positions were determined with MiXCR. For each individual, recombination models were inferred using an EM algorithm with the repgenHMM and IGoR tools. Shared clonotypes were analyzed with the tcR package in R, and sharing was normalized by the product of cloneset sizes. Out-of-frame nonproductive sequences were analyzed to study raw recombination free of thymic and clonal selection effects. TCRdb redid the processing of the public reads, applying fastp at Q25 and MiXCR, and retained in-frame beta chains. Each record represents a unique CDR3 protein, reported with the most common genes and DNA among its rows. None of the V and J calls come from the authors' own analysis; TCRdb made them. This sample is represented by 400,000 to 650,000 distinct CDR3 sequences; 20% to 25% of them were singletons. The ten largest clones add up to roughly 0.91% of the sample.

The sample was also linked to a second study, of T cells expressing NK-cell markers. As that second study puts it: Fewer than ten donors provided sorted CD3+CD56+NKG2C+, CD3+CD56+NKG2C- and CD3+CD56-NKG2C+ T-cell subsets, whose TCR beta-chain repertoires were profiled. Of the eight sequenced donors, seven were found to be HCMV-seropositive and one was found to be HCMV-seronegative. In several experiments an anti-gammadeltaTCR antibody was added to restrict sorting to alphabetaTCR-expressing T cells. In about six donors, the dominant CD3+CD56+NKG2C+ clonotypes were found to rank among the top 10 CD8+ clonotypes and to make up about 1.0-8% of CD8+ T cells. Those dominant clonotypes were again the most abundant among CD3+CD56-NKG2C+ cells in a handful of donors, at about 25-65%. It remained unclear whether the expanded NKG2C-expressing T cell clones were specific for HCMV antigens. Randomly selected healthy volunteers, three men and five women, were used as the eight sequenced donors. HCMV-specific IgG was detected in serum with a commercial ELISA kit to determine HCMV serostatus. MIGEC was used to demultiplex reads and group the reads by UMI, and MiTCR was used to assemble and quantify clonotypes. To exclude erroneous sequences, any TCR cDNA sequence not supported by at least two reads was discarded. Downstream repertoire analysis used the tcR package, and clonotypes were matched across fractions by CDR3 nucleotide sequence plus V segment. VDJmatch was used to annotate antigen specificity against VDJdb, with one amino acid substitution allowed in CDR3.

The source of this sequence is a woman under 30 in good health. Rearrangement joined TRBV10-3 to TRBJ1-1; the D region possibly corresponds to TRBD1 (6 bases align). Sequencing used CD4+ T cells sorted from blood. The CDR3 protein sequence reads: CAISGQEGTEAFF. The DNA sequence is as follows: TGTGCCATCAGTGGACAGGAAGGAACTGAAGCTTTCTTT.